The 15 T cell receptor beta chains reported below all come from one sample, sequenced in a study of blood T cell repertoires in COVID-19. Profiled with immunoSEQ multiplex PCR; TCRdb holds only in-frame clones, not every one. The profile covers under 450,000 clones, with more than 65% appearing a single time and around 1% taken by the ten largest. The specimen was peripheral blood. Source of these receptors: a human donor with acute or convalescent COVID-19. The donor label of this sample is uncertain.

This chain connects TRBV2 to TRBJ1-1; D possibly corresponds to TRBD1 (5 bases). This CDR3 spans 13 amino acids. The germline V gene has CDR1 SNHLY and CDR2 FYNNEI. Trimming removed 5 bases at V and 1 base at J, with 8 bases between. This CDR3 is CASSSDRNTEAFF. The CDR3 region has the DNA TGTGCCAGCAGTTCCGACAGGAACACTGAAGCTTTCTTT.

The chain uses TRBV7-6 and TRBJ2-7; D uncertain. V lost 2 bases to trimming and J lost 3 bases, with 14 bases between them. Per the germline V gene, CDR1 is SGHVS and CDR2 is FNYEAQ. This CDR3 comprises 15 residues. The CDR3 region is CASSLKASGFYEQYF. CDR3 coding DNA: TGTGCCAGCAGCTTAAAGGCTAGTGGGTTCTACGAGCAGTACTTC.

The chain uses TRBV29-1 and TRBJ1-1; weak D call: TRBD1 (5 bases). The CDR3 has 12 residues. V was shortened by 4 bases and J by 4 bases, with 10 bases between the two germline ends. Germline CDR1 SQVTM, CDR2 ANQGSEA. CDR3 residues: CSVVDGGTEAFF. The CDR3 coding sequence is TGCAGCGTTGTAGACGGGGGCACTGAAGCTTTCTTT.

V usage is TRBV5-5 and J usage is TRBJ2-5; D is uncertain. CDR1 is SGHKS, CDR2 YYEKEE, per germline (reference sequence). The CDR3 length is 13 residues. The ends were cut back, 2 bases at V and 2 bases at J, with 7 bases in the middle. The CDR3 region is CASSFGAQETQYF. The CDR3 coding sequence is TGTGCCAGCAGCTTTGGAGCACAAGAGACCCAGTACTTC.

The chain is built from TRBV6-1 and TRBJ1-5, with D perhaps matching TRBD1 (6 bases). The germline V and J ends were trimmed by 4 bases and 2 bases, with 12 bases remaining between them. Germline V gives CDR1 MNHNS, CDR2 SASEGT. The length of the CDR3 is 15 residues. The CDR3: CASSGQGRGNQPQHF. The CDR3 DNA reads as TGTGCCAGCAGTGGCCAGGGGAGGGGCAATCAGCCCCAGCATTTT.

CDR3 sequence reads: CAWTKGGGSYEQYF. The DNA of the CDR3 is TGTGCCTGGACTAAAGGCGGGGGGTCCTACGAGCAGTACTTC. This chain links TRBV30 with TRBJ2-7; TRBD2 matches 8 bases. Unmatched junction bases numbered 6, after V lost 4 bases and J lost 1 base. The CDR3 loop spans 14 amino acids. The germline V gene encodes CDR1 GTSNPN and CDR2 SVGIG (reference sequence).

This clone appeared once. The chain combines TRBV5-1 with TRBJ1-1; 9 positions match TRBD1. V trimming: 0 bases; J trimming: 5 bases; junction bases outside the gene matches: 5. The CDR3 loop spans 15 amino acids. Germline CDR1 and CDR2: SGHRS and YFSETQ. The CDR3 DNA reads TGCGCCAGCAGCTTGGCAGGGACAGGGCAAACTGAAGCTTTCTTT. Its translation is CASSLAGTGQTEAFF.

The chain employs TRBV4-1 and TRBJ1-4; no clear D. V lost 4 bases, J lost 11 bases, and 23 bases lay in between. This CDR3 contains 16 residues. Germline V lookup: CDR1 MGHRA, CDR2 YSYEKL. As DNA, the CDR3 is TGCGCCAGCAGCCCCGACTTCTCCTTGAGGTCCGAGAAACTGTTTTTT. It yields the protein CASSPDFSLRSEKLFF.

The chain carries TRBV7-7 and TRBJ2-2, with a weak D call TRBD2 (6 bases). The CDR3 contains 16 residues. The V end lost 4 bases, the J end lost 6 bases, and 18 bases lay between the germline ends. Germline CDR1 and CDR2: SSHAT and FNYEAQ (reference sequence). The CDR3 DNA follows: TGTGCCAGCAGCTCTACGGGACTGGGGCAACCCGGGGAGCTGTTTTTT. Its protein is CASSSTGLGQPGELFF.

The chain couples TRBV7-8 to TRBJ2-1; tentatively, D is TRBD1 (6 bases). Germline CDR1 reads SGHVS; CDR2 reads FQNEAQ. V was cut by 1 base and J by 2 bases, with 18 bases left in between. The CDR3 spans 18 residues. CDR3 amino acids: CASSLGRVGAGAYNEQFF. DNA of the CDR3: TGTGCCAGCAGCTTAGGCCGCGTGGGGGCAGGAGCCTACAATGAGCAGTTCTTC.

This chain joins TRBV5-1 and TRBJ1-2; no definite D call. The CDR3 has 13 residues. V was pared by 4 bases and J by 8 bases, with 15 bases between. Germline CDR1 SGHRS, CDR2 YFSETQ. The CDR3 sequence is CASSPLQTGGYTF. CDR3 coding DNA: TGCGCCAGCAGCCCACTTCAAACCGGGGGCTACACCTTC.

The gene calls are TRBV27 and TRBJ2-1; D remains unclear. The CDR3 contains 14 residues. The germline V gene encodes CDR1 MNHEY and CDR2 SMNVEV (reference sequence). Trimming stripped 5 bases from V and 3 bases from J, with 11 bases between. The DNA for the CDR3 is TGTGCCAGCAGTACCCCGAAGCGCTACAATGAGCAGTTCTTC. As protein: CASSTPKRYNEQFF.

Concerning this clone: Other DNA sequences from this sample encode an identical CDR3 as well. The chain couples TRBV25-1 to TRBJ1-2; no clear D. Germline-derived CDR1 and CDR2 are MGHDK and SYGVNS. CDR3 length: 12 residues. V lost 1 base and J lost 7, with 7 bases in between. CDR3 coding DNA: TGTGCCAGCAGTGAATCTGGGCTTGGCTACACCTTC. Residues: CASSESGLGYTF.

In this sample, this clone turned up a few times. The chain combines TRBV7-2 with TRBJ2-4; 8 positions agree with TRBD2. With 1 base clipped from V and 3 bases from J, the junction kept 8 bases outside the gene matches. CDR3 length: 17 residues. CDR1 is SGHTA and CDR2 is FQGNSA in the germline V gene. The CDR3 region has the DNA TGTGCCAGCAGCTTAGTAGCCAGCGGGAGTGGCAAAAACATTCAGTACTTC. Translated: CASSLVASGSGKNIQYF.

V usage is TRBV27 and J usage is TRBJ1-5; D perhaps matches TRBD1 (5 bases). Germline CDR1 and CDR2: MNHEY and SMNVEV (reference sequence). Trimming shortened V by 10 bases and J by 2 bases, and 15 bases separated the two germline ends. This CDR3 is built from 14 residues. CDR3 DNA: TGTGCCACCTCAGGGTGGGGTGGCAATCAGCCCCAGCATTTT. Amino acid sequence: CATSGWGGNQPQHF.